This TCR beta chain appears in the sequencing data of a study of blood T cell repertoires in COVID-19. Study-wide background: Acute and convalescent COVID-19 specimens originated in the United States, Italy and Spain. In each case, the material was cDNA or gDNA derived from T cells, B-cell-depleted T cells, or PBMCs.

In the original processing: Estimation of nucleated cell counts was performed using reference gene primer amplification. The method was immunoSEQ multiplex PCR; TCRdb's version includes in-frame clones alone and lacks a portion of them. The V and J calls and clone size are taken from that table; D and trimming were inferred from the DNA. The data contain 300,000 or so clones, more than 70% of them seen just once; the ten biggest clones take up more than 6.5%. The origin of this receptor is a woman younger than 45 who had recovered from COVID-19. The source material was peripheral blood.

The CDR3 loop reads CASSSGTAKETQYF. CDR3 DNA sequence: TGTGCCAGCAGTTCCGGGACAGCGAAAGAGACCCAGTACTTC. The V call is TRBV6-6, the J call TRBJ2-5; 7 positions agree with TRBD1. V lost 4 bases, J lost 3 bases, and 5 bases stayed unmatched. The CDR3 contains 14 residues. The germline CDR1 and CDR2 sequences are MNHNY and SVGAGI (reference sequence).